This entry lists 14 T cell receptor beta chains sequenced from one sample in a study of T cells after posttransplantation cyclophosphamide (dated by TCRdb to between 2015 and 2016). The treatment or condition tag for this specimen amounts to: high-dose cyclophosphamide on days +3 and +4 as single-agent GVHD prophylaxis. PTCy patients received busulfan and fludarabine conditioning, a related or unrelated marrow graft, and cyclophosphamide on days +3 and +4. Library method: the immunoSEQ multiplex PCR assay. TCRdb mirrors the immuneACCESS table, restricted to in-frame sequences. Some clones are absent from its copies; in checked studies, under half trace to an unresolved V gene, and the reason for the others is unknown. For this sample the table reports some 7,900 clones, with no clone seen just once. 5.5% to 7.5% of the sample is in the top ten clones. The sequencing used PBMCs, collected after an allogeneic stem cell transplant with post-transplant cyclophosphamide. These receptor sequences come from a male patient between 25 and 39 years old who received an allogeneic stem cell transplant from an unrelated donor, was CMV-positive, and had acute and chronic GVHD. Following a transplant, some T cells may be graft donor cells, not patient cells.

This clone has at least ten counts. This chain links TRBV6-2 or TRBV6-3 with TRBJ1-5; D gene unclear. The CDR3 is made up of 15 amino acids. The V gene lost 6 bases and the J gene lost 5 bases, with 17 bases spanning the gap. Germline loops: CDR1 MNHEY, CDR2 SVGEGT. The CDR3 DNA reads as TGTGCCAGCAGGCAGTCATCAGAAGGGTATCAGCCCCAGCATTTT. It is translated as CASRQSSEGYQPQHF.

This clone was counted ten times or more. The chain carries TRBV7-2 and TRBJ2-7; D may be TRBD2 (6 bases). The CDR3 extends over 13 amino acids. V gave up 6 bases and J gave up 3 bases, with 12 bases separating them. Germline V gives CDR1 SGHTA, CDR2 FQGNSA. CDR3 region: CASRTGLNYEQYF. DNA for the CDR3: TGTGCCAGCAGGACGGGACTGAACTACGAGCAGTACTTC.

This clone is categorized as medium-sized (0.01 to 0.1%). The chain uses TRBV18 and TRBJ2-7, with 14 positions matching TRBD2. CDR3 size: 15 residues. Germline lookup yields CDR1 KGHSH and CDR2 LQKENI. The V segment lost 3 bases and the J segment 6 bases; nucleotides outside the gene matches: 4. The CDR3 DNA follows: TGTGCCAGCTCACCGACTAGCGGGGGGGCCGCCGAGCAGTACTTC. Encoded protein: CASSPTSGGAAEQYF.

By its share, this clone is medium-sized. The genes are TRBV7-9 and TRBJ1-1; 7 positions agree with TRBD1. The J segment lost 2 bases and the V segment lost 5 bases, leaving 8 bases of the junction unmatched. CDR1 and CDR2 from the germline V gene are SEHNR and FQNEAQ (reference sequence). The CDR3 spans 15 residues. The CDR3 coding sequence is TGTGCCAGCAGCGCCCGAGGGACAGCTAACACTGAAGCTTTCTTT. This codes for CASSARGTANTEAFF.

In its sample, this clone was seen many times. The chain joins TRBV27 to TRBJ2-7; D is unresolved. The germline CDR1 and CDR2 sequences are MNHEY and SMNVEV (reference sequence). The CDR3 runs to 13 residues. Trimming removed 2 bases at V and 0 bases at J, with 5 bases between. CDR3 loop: CASSLSFSYEQYF. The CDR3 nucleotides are TGTGCCAGCAGTTTAAGCTTCTCCTACGAGCAGTACTTC.

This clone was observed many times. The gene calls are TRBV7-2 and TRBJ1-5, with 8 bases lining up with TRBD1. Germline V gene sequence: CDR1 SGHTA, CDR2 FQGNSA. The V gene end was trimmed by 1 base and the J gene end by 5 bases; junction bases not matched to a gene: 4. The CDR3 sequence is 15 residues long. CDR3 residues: CASSLVAGGDQPQHF. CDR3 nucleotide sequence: TGTGCCAGCAGCTTAGTTGCAGGGGGCGATCAGCCCCAGCATTTT.

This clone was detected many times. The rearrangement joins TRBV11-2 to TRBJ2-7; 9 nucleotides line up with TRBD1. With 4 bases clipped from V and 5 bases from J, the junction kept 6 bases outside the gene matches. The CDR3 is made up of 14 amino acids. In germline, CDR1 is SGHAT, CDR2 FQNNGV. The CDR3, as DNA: TGTGCCAGCAGCTCCCGGGACAGGGTCCACGAGCAGTACTTC. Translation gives CASSSRDRVHEQYF. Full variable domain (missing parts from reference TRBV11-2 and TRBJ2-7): EAGVAQSPRYKIIEKRQSVAFWCNPISGHATLYWYQQILGQGPKLLIQFQNNGVVDDSQLPKDRFSAERLKGVDSTLKIQPAKLEDSAVYLCASSSRDRVHEQYFGPGTRLTVT.

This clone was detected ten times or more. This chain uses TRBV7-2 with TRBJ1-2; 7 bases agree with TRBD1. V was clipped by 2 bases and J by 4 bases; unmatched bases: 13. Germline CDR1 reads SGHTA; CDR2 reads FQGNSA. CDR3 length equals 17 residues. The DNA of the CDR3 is TGTGCCAGCAGCTTATTTGGGACAGCCGGAACCCTCTATGGCTACACCTTC. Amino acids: CASSLFGTAGTLYGYTF.

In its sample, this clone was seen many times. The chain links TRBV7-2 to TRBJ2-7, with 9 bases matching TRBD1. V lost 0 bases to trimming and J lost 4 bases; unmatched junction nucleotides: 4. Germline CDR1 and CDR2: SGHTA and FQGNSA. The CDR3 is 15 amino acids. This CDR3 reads CASSLAHRGRYEQYF. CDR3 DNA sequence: TGTGCCAGCAGCTTAGCGCACAGGGGGCGATACGAGCAGTACTTC.

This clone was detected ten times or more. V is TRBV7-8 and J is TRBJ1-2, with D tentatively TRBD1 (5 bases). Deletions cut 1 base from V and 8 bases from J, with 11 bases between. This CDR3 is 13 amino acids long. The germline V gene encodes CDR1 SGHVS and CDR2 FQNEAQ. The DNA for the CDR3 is TGTGCCAGCAGCTTAGAGTGGACATTAGGCTACACCTTC. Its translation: CASSLEWTLGYTF. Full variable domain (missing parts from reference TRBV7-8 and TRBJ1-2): GAGVSQSPRYKVAKRGQDVALRCDPISGHVSLFWYQQALGQGPEFLTYFQNEAQLDKSGLPSDRFFAERPEGSVSTLKIQRTQQEDSAVYLCASSLEWTLGYTFGSGTRLTVV.

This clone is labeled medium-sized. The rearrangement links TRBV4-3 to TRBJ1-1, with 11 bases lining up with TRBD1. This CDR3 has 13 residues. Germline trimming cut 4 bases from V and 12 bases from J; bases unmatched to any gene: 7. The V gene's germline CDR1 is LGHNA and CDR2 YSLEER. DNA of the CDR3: TGCGCCAGCAGCCGACCGGGACAGGGGGGACCTTTCTTT. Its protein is CASSRPGQGGPFF.

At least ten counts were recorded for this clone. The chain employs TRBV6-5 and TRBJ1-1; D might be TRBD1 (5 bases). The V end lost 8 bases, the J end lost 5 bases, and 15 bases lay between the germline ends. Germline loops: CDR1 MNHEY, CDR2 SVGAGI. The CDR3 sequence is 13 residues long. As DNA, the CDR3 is TGTGCCAGCGCGTTAGGGGTAGGGACTGAAGCTTTCTTT. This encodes CASALGVGTEAFF.

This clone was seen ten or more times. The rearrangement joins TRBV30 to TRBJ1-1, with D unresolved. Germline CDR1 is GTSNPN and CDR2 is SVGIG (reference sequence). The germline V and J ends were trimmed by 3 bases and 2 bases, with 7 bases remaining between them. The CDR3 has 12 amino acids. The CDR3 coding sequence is TGTGCCTGGAGAAGAGGTAACACTGAAGCTTTCTTT. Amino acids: CAWRRGNTEAFF.

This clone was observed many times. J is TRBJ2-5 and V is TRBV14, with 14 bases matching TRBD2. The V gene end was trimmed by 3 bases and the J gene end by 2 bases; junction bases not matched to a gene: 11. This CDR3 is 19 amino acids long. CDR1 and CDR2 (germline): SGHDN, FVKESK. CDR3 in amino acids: CASSHNRGLAGGLQETQYF. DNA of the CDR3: TGTGCCAGCAGCCACAACCGCGGACTAGCGGGGGGCCTGCAAGAGACCCAGTACTTC.